This TCR beta chain was identified in a study of blood T cell repertoires in COVID-19 (dated by TCRdb to 2020 to 2022). For the study in its entirety: The collaborator samples originated in the United States, Italy and Spain and spanned the acute and convalescent phases of COVID-19. The prospective study material was composed of cDNA or gDNA derived from T cells, B-cell-depleted T cells, or PBMCs. Sample metadata almost always included a de-identified subject ID, COVID-19 status, age in years and sex. The samples were drawn from the first 160 participants of the ongoing ImmuneRACE study and from over a thousand subjects provided by 6 global collaborators. The repertoires were released in a freely available public database intended as a resource for research on the immune response to SARS-CoV-2. Where HLA class I and class II types were available, the types were taken from metadata supplied by the sample provider, not from assay-based typing. The dataset comprised deeply sampled blood TCRbeta repertoires from subjects exposed to, actively infected with, or recovered from COVID-19. Summary of the overall study and its limitations: Clinical and demographic metadata were provided uncurated, with the amount varying by source and participant.

About this clone itself: There is no known antigen for this receptor. There are no base qualities to consult, and no much larger clone falls within one base.

TCRbeta CDR3 regions were amplified from genomic DNA by means of the immunoSEQ Assay, a bias-controlled multiplex PCR. In the source study's methods: The number of nucleated cells in each sample was estimated by amplification of reference gene primers within the assay. Sequence reads were collapsed and filtered to measure the absolute abundance of every unique TCRbeta CDR3 rearrangement. For each sample, productive Simpson clonality was calculated as the square root of Simpson's diversity index across productive rearrangements. Not all clones reach the TCRdb copy of this immuneACCESS table, which keeps in-frame sequences only. Checked studies attribute under half of the gap to unresolved V genes and leave the rest unexplained. V, J and clone size derive from that table, while D and trimming were established from the DNA sequence. The sample table records 250,000 to 350,000 clones; 88% of these occur just once. Jointly, the top ten make up approximately 3% of the sample.

CDR3 length: 13 amino acids, cysteine to phenylalanine. The only DNA kept is the CDR3, 39 bases in frame from the first base. Deletion took 6 bases off V and 1 base off J, with a span of 9 bases between the germline ends. The germline V gene yields MRHNA for CDR1 and SNTAGT for CDR2. Enrolling through a virtual design, the prospective study's participants ranged in age from about 18 to 100 years and lived across approximately 25 United States geographic areas. In the prospective study, cohorts were assigned on the basis of participant-reported clinical history obtained from a screening survey and a study questionnaire. Recovered participants in ImmuneRACE Cohort 3 were defined as having two consecutive negative NP/OP PCR tests, clearance from a healthcare professional, or resolution of symptoms. In the prospective study, whole blood, serum and a nasopharyngeal or oropharyngeal swab were collected from each participant by mobile phlebotomists. Participants in the prospective study had the option to provide additional blood draws and questionnaires over a roughly 2-month period. Blood samples from the prospective study were shipped frozen or at room temperature prior to DNA extraction.

The chain employs TRBV6-4 and TRBJ1-1; the D gene is perhaps TRBD1, from 6 matching bases. The sequencing input was PBMCs or T cells enriched from blood (not recorded which). This sequence was found in a woman aged 50 to 60 who had recovered from COVID-19. The DNA sequence follows: TGTGCCAGCAGGGGGGCGGGGAACACTGAAGCTTTCTTT. Its protein product is CASRGAGNTEAFF.